This T cell receptor (beta chain) was sequenced during a study of T-cell reconstitution after alpha-beta-depleted transplantation in children. Study-wide results and caveats: T-cell counts and diversity were attributed mostly to newly produced T cells one year after transplant.

The V end lost 2 bases, the J end lost 0 bases, and 8 bases lay between the germline ends. The CDR3 is 14 amino acids. CDR1 is SGDLS, CDR2 YYNGEE, per germline. Unique molecular identifiers featured in how the TCRbeta library was prepared. From the PCR reads, TCRdb called clonotypes with MiXCR, one entry per CDR3 protein. In the table there are some 48,000 distinct CDR3 sequences, about 5.7% of which are singletons. This clonotype was observed at least ten times. What it binds is not known. This TCR was sampled from a female patient aged 2 to 10 who had a stem cell transplant for aplastic anemia, so the T cells may come from the graft donor. The genes are TRBV9 and TRBJ1-1; D is unclear. The sample here was PBMCs, mostly from graft donor cells, taken 60 days after TCRalphabeta/CD19-depleted stem cell transplant. CDR3 in DNA: TGTGCCAGCAGCGTTGATTACATGAACACTGAAGCTTTCTTT. Encoded protein: CASSVDYMNTEAFF.